Following are 6 T cell receptor beta chains from one sample sequenced in a study of EBV T-cell therapy then PD-1 blockade in nasopharyngeal carcinoma. Using immunoSEQ multiplex PCR, the repertoire was profiled, and TCRdb retains in-frame clones only, with some absent. The table includes 20,000 or so clones, about 86% detected once. Antigens for these TCRs are unknown. Noted time point: 266 days after commencement of treatment, after nivolumab therapy. Treatment: AdE1-LMPpoly-expanded autologous EBV-specific T-cell therapy followed by anti-PD-1 nivolumab. The material sequenced was CD8+ T cells from blood, taken around day 260 from a patient whose treatment included autologous EBV-specific T cells and nivolumab. The receptors were sampled from a man aged 40-49 years with nasopharyngeal carcinoma.

This chain uses TRBV28 with TRBJ2-1; D gene uncertain. Trimming removed 1 base from V and 6 bases from J, with 10 bases in between. Germline assignment: CDR1 MDHEN and CDR2 SYDVKM. The CDR3 spans 14 residues. CDR3 sequence: CASSLFAAGNEQFF. As DNA, the CDR3 is TGTGCCAGCAGTTTATTTGCGGCCGGCAATGAGCAGTTCTTC.

The J gene is TRBJ2-6, the V gene TRBV4-3; D is perhaps TRBD2 (5 bases). The CDR3 totals 16 residues. Per the germline V gene, CDR1 is LGHNA and CDR2 is YSLEER. Trimming stripped 0 bases from V and 4 bases from J, with 10 bases between. CDR3 sequence: CASSQESGSGANVLTF. Written as DNA, the CDR3 is TGCGCCAGCAGCCAAGAATCGGGATCAGGGGCCAACGTCCTGACTTTC.

The V call is TRBV29-1, the J call TRBJ2-7; a possible D gene is TRBD1 (5 bases). Trimming stripped 4 bases from V and 3 bases from J, with 13 bases between. Looked up from germline, CDR1 is SQVTM and CDR2 is ANQGSEA. The CDR3 loop spans 13 amino acids. CDR3 sequence reads: CSVAGALVYEQYF. In nucleotides, the CDR3 is TGCAGCGTTGCTGGGGCACTCGTCTACGAGCAGTACTTC.

The chain combines TRBV6-5 with TRBJ1-2, with a possible D match to TRBD1 (6 bases). The CDR3 runs 16 residues. Germline V CDR1 and CDR2: MNHEY, SVGAGI. The V and J ends lost 6 bases and 3 bases respectively, with 20 bases between them. CDR3 loop: CASRYRTDRRYYGYTF. The CDR3, as DNA: TGTGCCAGCAGATACCGGACCGACAGGAGATACTATGGCTACACCTTC.

This chain links TRBV2 with TRBJ2-3; 9 bases are shared with TRBD2. Looked up from germline, CDR1 is SNHLY and CDR2 is FYNNEI. The CDR3 has 16 residues. With 2 bases clipped from V and 4 bases from J, the junction kept 7 bases outside the gene matches. CDR3 coding DNA: TGTGCCAGCAGTGAACTGGCGGGGGGGATCGCAGATACGCAGTATTTT. As protein: CASSELAGGIADTQYF.

This rearrangement joins TRBV6-1 to TRBJ1-3, with D possibly TRBD1 on 5 matching bases. The V and J ends lost 3 bases and 10 bases respectively, with 13 bases between them. The germline CDR1 and CDR2 sequences are MNHNS and SASEGT. The CDR3 contains 13 residues. The CDR3 reads CASSERGPGTIYF. DNA of the CDR3: TGTGCCAGCAGTGAGAGGGGCCCAGGAACCATATATTTT.